These 14 T cell receptor beta chains came from one sample sequenced in a study of blood T cell repertoires in COVID-19. Generated by immunoSEQ multiplex PCR, the TCRdb table keeps only in-frame clones and is missing some. The sample comprises around 100,000 clones, 75% to 85% of which are singletons, and about 5% rests with the top ten. Material: peripheral blood. The receptor set was obtained from a man aged 55 to 70 with acute or convalescent COVID-19.

This sequence joins TRBV7-2 and TRBJ1-4; D is ambiguous. CDR3 size: 15 residues. Trimming took 5 bases from V and 8 from J, leaving 18 bases between them. Germline V gene lookup returns CDR1 SGHTA and CDR2 FQGNSA. The DNA of the CDR3 is TGTGCCAGCAGCCGGAGCGGGCGCCTGGGGGAAAAACTGTTTTTT. Translation gives CASSRSGRLGEKLFF.

The V call is TRBV7-9, the J call TRBJ1-1, with D maybe TRBD1 (6 bases). V gave up 7 bases and J gave up 1 base, with 10 bases separating them. Germline V lookup: CDR1 SEHNR, CDR2 FQNEAQ (reference sequence). This CDR3 spans 13 amino acids. CDR3 sequence reads: CASTRGGNTEAFF. CDR3 DNA sequence: TGTGCCAGCACTCGAGGGGGGAACACTGAAGCTTTCTTT.

J is TRBJ2-7 and V is TRBV11-2, with D possibly being TRBD2 (5 bases). The V and J ends lost 1 base and 3 bases respectively, with 13 bases between them. The CDR3 runs to 15 residues. Germline CDR1 and CDR2: SGHAT and FQNNGV. The CDR3 DNA reads TGTGCCAGCAGCTTAGGCATCGGGGAACTCTACGAGCAGTACTTC. Translated, it gives CASSLGIGELYEQYF.

The chain carries TRBV7-3 and TRBJ1-1; 9 bases map to TRBD1. CDR3 length: 14 amino acids. Germline CDR1 SGHTA, CDR2 FQGTGA. The ends lost 4 bases at V and 4 bases at J; junction bases unmatched: 4. The CDR3 region has the DNA TGTGCCAGCAGCTCTACAGGGGGCATCACTGAAGCTTTCTTT. It translates to CASSSTGGITEAFF.

This clone appeared once. The genes are TRBV5-1 and TRBJ1-1; 9 bases align to TRBD1. V lost 0 bases to trimming and J lost 5 bases; unmatched junction nucleotides: 5. CDR3 size: 15 residues. The germline V gene encodes CDR1 SGHRS and CDR2 YFSETQ. The CDR3 sequence is CASSLGDRVKTEAFF. CDR3 DNA sequence: TGCGCCAGCAGCTTGGGGGACAGGGTCAAGACTGAAGCTTTCTTT. The full variable domain, in which reference TRBV5-1 and TRBJ1-1 provide the parts outside the CDR3, is KAGVTQTPRYLIKTRGQQVTLSCSPISGHRSVSWYQQTPGQGLQFLFEYFSETQRNKGNFPGRFSGRQFSNSRSEMNVSTLELGDSALYLCASSLGDRVKTEAFFGQGTRLTVV.

The V gene is TRBV7-9, the J gene TRBJ1-2; 8 bases are shared with TRBD1. V shed 6 bases and J 4 bases; nucleotides not matched to a gene: 10. Germline V gene lookup returns CDR1 SEHNR and CDR2 FQNEAQ (reference sequence). This CDR3 contains 15 residues. The CDR3 coding sequence is TGTGCCAGCAGTCTAGAGGACAGGGAAGGCTATGGCTACACCTTC. Amino acid sequence: CASSLEDREGYGYTF.

This clone showed up just once. The CDR3 DNA sequence: TGTGCCAGCAGTATCCGGGACAGGGCCACCTCGAACACTGAAGCTTTCTTT. Amino acids: CASSIRDRATSNTEAFF. The chain is built from TRBV27 and TRBJ1-1, with TRBD1 matching 9 bases. Unmatched junction bases numbered 11, after V lost 5 bases and J lost 1 base. There are 17 residues in the CDR3. Looked up from germline, CDR1 is MNHEY and CDR2 is SMNVEV (reference sequence).

This chain links TRBV19 with TRBJ1-5; 7 positions agree with TRBD1. The trim removed 5 bases at V and 0 bases at J, leaving 7 bases unmatched. The CDR3 runs 16 residues. Per the germline V gene, CDR1 is LNHDA and CDR2 is SQIVND (reference sequence). The CDR3 sequence is CASSPWTGDSNQPQHF. The CDR3 bases are TGTGCCAGTAGTCCCTGGACAGGCGATAGCAATCAGCCCCAGCATTTT.

The CDR3 DNA reads TGTGCCAGCAGTGTATTGGAGGGCACCGGGGAGCTGTTTTTT. This codes for CASSVLEGTGELFF. The chain carries TRBV2 and TRBJ2-2; D perhaps matches TRBD2 (6 bases). V lost 4 bases, J lost 4 bases, and 10 bases lay in between. The CDR3 runs 14 residues. Germline V lookup: CDR1 SNHLY, CDR2 FYNNEI.

The chain joins TRBV18 to TRBJ1-5; TRBD1 agrees at 11 bases. CDR3 length: 18 residues. The germline CDR1 and CDR2 sequences are KGHSH and LQKENI. The J segment lost 7 bases and the V segment lost 1 base, leaving 12 bases of the junction unmatched. CDR3 sequence (DNA): TGTGCCAGCTCACCACAATCCCTGGGACAGGGGGGGACGCAGCCCCAGCATTTT. This codes for CASSPQSLGQGGTQPQHF. The variable domain in full, completed from reference TRBV18 and TRBJ1-5, reads NAGVMQNPRHLVRRRGQEARLRCSPMKGHSHVYWYRQLPEEGLKFMVYLQKENIIDESGMPKERFSAEFPKEGPSILRIQQVVRGDSAAYFCASSPQSLGQGGTQPQHFGDGTRLSIL.

As to this clone: The junction departs from germline at one end; a sequencing error may be responsible. This chain connects TRBV11-2 to TRBJ1-2, with TRBD1 matching 7 bases. The V gene's germline CDR1 is SGHAT and CDR2 FQNNGV. CDR3 length equals 12 residues. The CDR3 DNA reads as TGTGCCAGCAGCTTAGATGGGACAGCCTCAATCTTC. Its protein is CASSLDGTASIF.

The genes are TRBV5-6 and TRBJ1-6; D unresolved. The CDR3 runs 14 residues. Trimming removed 4 bases from V and 4 bases from J, with 9 bases in between. Per germline, CDR1 SGHDT and CDR2 YYEEEE. CDR3 protein: CASSATRYNSPLHF. The CDR3 nucleotides read TGTGCCAGCAGCGCAACCAGATATAATTCACCCCTCCACTTT.

J is TRBJ2-2 and V is TRBV24-1, with D tentatively TRBD1 (7 bases). V was trimmed by 9 bases and J by 2 bases, leaving 12 bases between them. The CDR3 runs to 14 residues. Germline V gene lookup returns CDR1 KGHDR and CDR2 SFDVKD. DNA of the CDR3: TGTGCCACCCAGGGGGGCCACAACACCGGGGAGCTGTTTTTT. Translated: CATQGGHNTGELFF.

The J gene is TRBJ2-3, the V gene TRBV29-1; 9 positions match TRBD1. The CDR3 has 13 residues. With 4 bases clipped from V and 4 bases from J, the junction kept 3 bases outside the gene matches. Germline CDR1 is SQVTM and CDR2 is ANQGSEA. DNA for the CDR3: TGCAGCGTTGGACAGGGGGACGCAGATACGCAGTATTTT. It yields the protein CSVGQGDADTQYF.